These T cell receptor beta chains were read from a single sample in a study of shared clonotypes between healthy human individuals. Method: immunoSEQ multiplex PCR; TCRdb's copy keeps in-frame clones and lacks some. The data hold roughly 1,000,000 clones, with approximately 80% observed a single time. Sequencing was performed on memory CD4+ T cells from PBMCs. These receptors originate from a young man in good health. Some clones in this sample may be carry-over from other donors' samples. CDR3s include the opening cysteine and the closing phenylalanine or tryptophan. The order of the fields is clone size, D gene, V gene, J gene, CDR3 protein, CDR3 DNA. The D gene is left open where the match is weak. Not every row has a clone size; where given, it reads once, few, many or a size class.

NA	NA	TRBV11-1	TRBJ2-3	CASSLALGLSTDTQYF	TGTGCCAGCAGCTTAGCGCTAGGTTTAAGCACAGATACGCAGTATTTT
many	TRBD1	TRBV5-6	TRBJ2-1	CASSLDRGSYNEQFF	TGTGCCAGCAGCTTGGACAGGGGCTCCTACAATGAGCAGTTCTTC
NA	NA	TRBV5-6	TRBJ1-3	CASSLGQGGNTIYF	TGTGCCAGCAGCTTGGGGCAGGGTGGAAACACCATATATTTT
NA	NA	TRBV7-2	TRBJ2-1	CASSIYNEQFF	TGTGCCAGCAGCATCTACAATGAGCAGTTCTTC
NA	TRBD2	TRBV6-1	TRBJ2-1	CASSEGTSSNEQFF	TGTGCCAGCAGTGAAGGGACTAGCTCTAATGAGCAGTTCTTC
NA	TRBD2	TRBV28	TRBJ2-7	CASSPGTSGIYEQYF	TGTGCCAGCAGCCCTGGGACTAGCGGGATATACGAGCAGTACTTC
NA	NA	TRBV6-4	TRBJ1-5	CASSGDLIQPQHF	TGTGCCAGCAGCGGGGACCTGATTCAGCCCCAGCATTTT
few	NA	TRBV25-1	TRBJ2-7	CASSDWGRIYEQYF	TGTGCCAGCAGTGATTGGGGCAGAATCTACGAGCAGTACTTC
NA	NA	TRBV9	TRBJ1-5	CASSAFGRVNQPQHF	TGTGCCAGCAGCGCCTTTGGACGGGTTAATCAGCCCCAGCATTTT
NA	NA	TRBV5-4	TRBJ2-3	CASSPTGTSTDTQYF	TGTGCCAGCAGCCCCACAGGGACTAGCACAGATACGCAGTATTTT
NA	TRBD1	TRBV9	TRBJ2-7	CASSVTGSPYEQYF	TGTGCCAGCAGCGTGACAGGGAGCCCCTACGAGCAGTACTTC
NA	NA	TRBV27	TRBJ1-5	CASSIAGPNQPQHF	TGTGCCAGCAGTATAGCGGGGCCTAATCAGCCCCAGCATTTT
NA	NA	TRBV27	TRBJ1-5	CASRKDSIHNQPQHF	TGTGCCAGCAGAAAGGACAGCATACACAATCAGCCCCAGCATTTT
NA	NA	TRBV7-2	TRBJ1-2	CASSLGASGDYYGYTF	TGTGCCAGCAGCTTAGGAGCGTCGGGGGACTACTATGGCTACACCTTC
few	NA	TRBV4-1	TRBJ1-1	CASSLGNTEAFF	TGCGCCAGCAGCCTGGGGAACACTGAAGCTTTCTTT
NA	TRBD1	TRBV7-2	TRBJ2-3	CASSPGTGSDTQYF	TGTGCCAGCAGCCCTGGGACAGGGTCAGATACGCAGTATTTT
NA	NA	TRBV30	TRBJ2-7	CAWSRAGTQFFVLYF	TGTGCCTGGAGCAGAGCCGGGACTCAGTTTTTTGTTCTGTACTTC
few	NA	TRBV21-1	TRBJ1-5	CASSTREDQPQHF	TGTGCCAGCAGCACGAGGGAGGATCAGCCCCAGCATTTT